The rows below give T cell receptor beta chains drawn from one sample of a study of blood T cell repertoires in COVID-19. Generated by immunoSEQ multiplex PCR, the TCRdb table keeps only in-frame clones and is missing some. The sample holds about 81,000 clones, 82% seen once. Sequenced material: peripheral blood. These receptors all come from a human donor in a cohort sampled during active COVID-19. Each CDR3 is given with its conserved first and last residue. A D gene is named only where the DNA matches it firmly. Rows give clone size only sometimes, using once, few, many, or a class for an expanded clone.

v_call,clone_size,j_call,d_call,cdr3_length,cdr3_aa,cdr3_nt
TRBV6-2/TRBV6-3,.,TRBJ1-2,TRBD1,15,CASSQTGTGNYGYTF,TGTGCCAGCAGTCAAACCGGGACAGGGAACTATGGCTACACCTTC
TRBV11-2,.,TRBJ1-1,.,13,CASSLDGGAWNFF,TGTGCCAGCAGCTTAGATGGCGGGGCCTGGAATTTCTTT
TRBV18,.,TRBJ1-1,TRBD1,17,CASSPPRTGNSNTEAFF,TGTGCCAGCTCACCACCTCGGACAGGGAACTCGAACACTGAAGCTTTCTTT
TRBV15,.,TRBJ1-2,TRBD1,14,CATSRVQGDYGYTF,TGTGCCACCAGCAGAGTACAGGGGGACTATGGCTACACCTTC
TRBV6-5,.,TRBJ2-7,.,14,CASSPVREAYEQYF,TGTGCCAGCAGTCCCGTCAGGGAGGCCTACGAGCAGTACTTC
TRBV18,.,TRBJ1-1,.,13,CASSQQGGTEAFF,TGTGCCAGCTCTCAACAGGGAGGGACTGAAGCTTTCTTT
TRBV24-1,.,TRBJ2-7,.,17,CATSGPWGVTRSYEQYF,TGTGCCACCAGTGGCCCCTGGGGGGTAACAAGATCCTACGAGCAGTACTTC
TRBV6-1,.,TRBJ2-1,.,15,CASSEAAYSHNEQFF,TGTGCCAGCAGTGAAGCTGCGTATTCACACAATGAGCAGTTCTTC
TRBV7-6,.,TRBJ2-1,TRBD2,16,CASSETASGGVNEQFF,TGTGCCAGCAGCGAAACGGCTAGCGGGGGGGTTAATGAGCAGTTCTTC
TRBV7-9,.,TRBJ1-5,.,13,CASSLAGDQPQHF,TGTGCCAGCAGCTTAGCGGGAGATCAGCCCCAGCATTTT
TRBV6-2/TRBV6-3,.,TRBJ2-5,.,13,CASSSIDKETQYF,TGTGCCAGCAGTTCCATAGACAAAGAGACCCAGTACTTC
TRBV4-1,.,TRBJ1-1,.,15,CASSQGERLNTEAFF,TGCGCCAGCAGCCAAGGTGAGAGATTGAACACTGAAGCTTTCTTT
TRBV10-2,.,TRBJ1-2,TRBD1,14,CASSAGGLGYGYTF,TGCGCCAGCAGCGCAGGGGGATTGGGCTATGGCTACACCTTC
TRBV5-1,.,TRBJ2-5,.,12,CASRQNQETQYF,TGCGCCAGCAGACAGAACCAAGAGACCCAGTACTTC
TRBV6-1,.,TRBJ2-7,TRBD1,17,CASSVLHGTGAPYEQYF,TGTGCCAGCAGTGTTCTCCACGGGACAGGTGCCCCCTACGAGCAGTACTTC
TRBV6-5,.,TRBJ1-4,TRBD1,15,CASSFSRTGKEKLFF,TGTGCCAGCAGTTTCTCCAGGACAGGGAAGGAAAAACTGTTTTTT
TRBV11-2,.,TRBJ2-1,TRBD2,17,CASSLGRAGGFGNEQFF,TGTGCCAGCAGCTTAGGGCGAGCGGGGGGCTTTGGCAATGAGCAGTTCTTC
TRBV7-9,few,TRBJ2-5,TRBD2,16,CASSIPSSGGSETQYF,TGTGCCAGCAGCATACCCTCTAGCGGGGGGTCGGAGACCCAGTACTTC
TRBV5-4,.,TRBJ1-2,TRBD1,15,CASGYRTGGGYGYTF,TGTGCCAGCGGATACAGGACAGGGGGCGGCTATGGCTACACCTTC
TRBV5-1,.,TRBJ2-7,.,15,CASSLGFRGDYEQYF,TGCGCCAGCAGCTTGGGTTTCAGGGGAGACTACGAGCAGTACTTC